These T cell receptor beta chains were read from a single sample in a study of CD8+CD57+ T cells in acquired aplastic anemia. TCRdb recomputed calls from the reads with MiXCR, one row per CDR3 protein. The sample holds a few hundred thousand distinct CDR3 sequences, about 50% seen once. The sequenced sample consisted of sorted CD4+, CD8+, or CD8+CD57+ T cells (not recorded which) from PBMCs. Every receptor here comes from a human donor with aplastic anemia. Each CDR3 is given without its conserved first and last residue. Each record gives: J gene, V gene, CDR3 protein.

>TRBJ2-7|TRBV25-1
ASSLSGGEQY
>TRBJ2-3|TRBV11-1
ASSHGLAGADTQY
>TRBJ2-1|TRBV5-1
ASGDGIYNEQF
>TRBJ2-5|TRBV7-3
ASSSGLPQETQY
>TRBJ2-1|TRBV29-1
SACKGTSSGTGTANNEQF
>TRBJ2-1|TRBV19
ASSRTPGTSVPNEQF
>TRBJ2-3|TRBV7-6
ASSTLAAGDTQY
>TRBJ2-2|TRBV12-3/TRBV12-4
ASSPHPGLAEETGELF
>TRBJ1-5|TRBV19
ASSLARGGNQPQH
>TRBJ1-6|TRBV7-9
ASSLTYNSPLH
>TRBJ1-4|TRBV15
ATSRDLAGTGEKLF
>TRBJ1-3|TRBV4-1
ASSQAGGTGNTIY
>TRBJ2-5|TRBV4-1
ASGLTGDRGRETQY
>TRBJ2-7|TRBV7-8
TSSPLIQVGGYYEQY
>TRBJ1-2|TRBV20-1
SAGHNYGYT
>TRBJ2-7|TRBV24-1
AKPKQQGDSYEQY
>TRBJ1-3|TRBV19
ASRRNTIY
>TRBJ2-5|TRBV7-9
ASSLGSRTQY
>TRBJ1-2|TRBV20-1
SGLLGAGYGYT
>TRBJ2-7|TRBV12-3/TRBV12-4
ASSHRDRDTYEQY
>TRBJ2-1|TRBV24-1
ATSEPGQGAYNEQF
>TRBJ1-2|TRBV6-1
ASSDNKQGRYGYT
>TRBJ2-2|TRBV7-9
ASSPSGGTSGELF
>TRBJ2-5|TRBV7-6
ASSLDSGTQETQY
>TRBJ2-7|TRBV15
ATQPGGGNEQY
>TRBJ2-7|TRBV2
ASSPQSSYEQY
>TRBJ1-1|TRBV3-1
ASSQGPQGGTEAF
>TRBJ1-6|TRBV15
ATSRGPQTGGGYSPLH
>TRBJ1-1|TRBV11-1
ASSPRTGGMNTEAF
>TRBJ2-7|TRBV7-8
ASSLVSGISYEQY
>TRBJ1-2|TRBV7-9
ASEMGGVYGYT
>TRBJ1-2|TRBV11-2
ASSGGGSLGGYT
>TRBJ2-2|TRBV15
ATSRGGQNTGELF
>TRBJ1-6|TRBV2
ASSFDGTLGNSPLH
>TRBJ2-7|TRBV10-3
AISGQGVQY
>TRBJ2-1|TRBV5-1
ASSFGAAGMGNEQF
>TRBJ2-7|TRBV19
ASSMGGKYEQY
>TRBJ1-5|TRBV24-1
ATSLGGNQPQH
>TRBJ2-4|TRBV12-3/TRBV12-4
ASSPDRAKLD
>TRBJ2-1|TRBV20-1
SARDQSGNNEQF
>TRBJ1-3|TRBV18
ASSPPGGNTIY
>TRBJ1-5|TRBV12-3/TRBV12-4
ASSRRNPGPQH
>TRBJ1-1|TRBV10-3
AISEAGQGADTEAF
>TRBJ2-3|TRBV9
ASSVEIWAGGTDTQY
>TRBJ1-1|TRBV19
ASSRDRGLSWNTEAF
>TRBJ2-5|TRBV5-1
ASSSGQRGETQY